Listed here are 10 T cell receptor beta chains from one sample, sequenced in a study of blood T cell repertoires in COVID-19. The method was immunoSEQ multiplex PCR; TCRdb's version includes in-frame clones alone and lacks a portion of them. The sample contains about 170,000 clones, more than 80% of which appear only once. Input material: PBMCs or T cells enriched from blood (not recorded which). These receptors all stem from a man in his fifties who had recovered from COVID-19.

This clone was detected only a few times. The chain uses TRBV7-9 and TRBJ1-4, with a weak D call TRBD1 (5 bases). Trimming cost V 5 bases and J 2 bases, with 9 bases left between them. Germline CDR1 SEHNR, CDR2 FQNEAQ (reference sequence). The CDR3 sequence is 14 residues long. The CDR3 DNA follows: TGTGCCAGCAGCCCCCGACAGACTAATGAAAAACTGTTTTTT. It yields the protein CASSPRQTNEKLFF.

The rearrangement joins TRBV7-9 to TRBJ1-5, with no clear D. Trimming took 2 bases from V and 4 from J, leaving 6 bases between them. This CDR3 is built from 13 residues. Looked up from germline, CDR1 is SEHNR and CDR2 is FQNEAQ (reference sequence). CDR3 residues: CASSLTQNQPQHF. In nucleotides, the CDR3 is TGTGCCAGCAGCTTAACCCAGAATCAGCCCCAGCATTTT. Full variable domain (rest looked up from reference TRBV7-9 and TRBJ1-5): DTGVSQNPRHKITKRGQNVTFRCDPISEHNRLYWYRQTLGQGPEFLTYFQNEAQLEKSRLLSDRFSAERPKGSFSTLEIQRTEQGDSAMYLCASSLTQNQPQHFGDGTRLSIL.

This rearrangement joins TRBV15 to TRBJ2-4; 10 nucleotides align to TRBD1. The germline gives CDR1 LNHNV, CDR2 YYDKDF (reference sequence). V lost 0 bases to trimming and J lost 7 bases; unmatched junction nucleotides: 3. This CDR3 has 15 amino acids. The CDR3 DNA follows: TGTGCCACCAGCAGAGATTGGGGACAGGGGAACATTCAGTACTTC. Residues: CATSRDWGQGNIQYF. Using reference TRBV15 and TRBJ2-4 for the parts outside the CDR3, the full variable domain is DAMVIQNPRYQVTQFGKPVTLSCSQTLNHNVMYWYQQKSSQAPKLLFHYYDKDFNNEADTPDNFQSRRPNTSFCFLDIRSPGLGDTAMYLCATSRDWGQGNIQYFGAGTRLSVL.

The chain combines TRBV18 with TRBJ2-7; no clear D. V lost 3 bases, J lost 2 bases, and 11 bases lay in between. The CDR3 length is 14 residues. The germline gives CDR1 KGHSH, CDR2 LQKENI. Here the CDR3 reads CASSPPEKTYEQYF. As DNA, the CDR3 is TGTGCCAGCTCACCCCCGGAGAAAACCTACGAGCAGTACTTC. Full variable domain (rest looked up from reference TRBV18 and TRBJ2-7): NAGVMQNPRHLVRRRGQEARLRCSPMKGHSHVYWYRQLPEEGLKFMVYLQKENIIDESGMPKERFSAEFPKEGPSILRIQQVVRGDSAAYFCASSPPEKTYEQYFGPGTRLTVT.

This chain joins TRBV7-6 and TRBJ2-2; D is uncertain. The ends were cut back, 4 bases at V and 5 bases at J, with 14 bases in the middle. CDR3 length equals 15 residues. Germline V gives CDR1 SGHVS, CDR2 FNYEAQ. In nucleotides, the CDR3 is TGTGCCAGCAGCTCGCTAGGTGGTCGAACCGGGGAGCTGTTTTTT. As protein: CASSSLGGRTGELFF.

The chain uses TRBV7-2 and TRBJ2-7, with D uncertain. Trimming removed 5 bases from V and 4 bases from J, with 6 bases in between. This CDR3 is built from 11 residues. Per the germline V gene, CDR1 is SGHTA and CDR2 is FQGNSA. The CDR3 nucleotides read TGTGCCAGCAGCCAAGCATACGAGCAGTACTTC. Its protein product is CASSQAYEQYF. Supplemented by reference TRBV7-2 and TRBJ2-7, the full variable domain reads GAGVSQSPSNKVTEKGKDVELRCDPISGHTALYWYRQSLGQGLEFLIYFQGNSAPDKSGLPSDRFSAERTGGSVSTLTIQRTQQEDSAVYLCASSQAYEQYFGPGTRLTVT.

This clone was recorded only once. This rearrangement joins TRBV7-9 to TRBJ1-1; D gene ambiguous. Per germline, CDR1 SEHNR and CDR2 FQNEAQ (reference sequence). V was shortened by 4 bases and J by 3 bases, with 9 bases between the two germline ends. The CDR3 extends over 13 amino acids. The CDR3 is CASSWSDYTEAFF. In nucleotides, the CDR3 is TGTGCCAGCAGCTGGAGCGACTACACTGAAGCTTTCTTT.

This sequence joins TRBV11-2 and TRBJ2-7; D is perhaps TRBD2 (6 bases). CDR1 SGHAT and CDR2 FQNNGV come from the germline V gene. The germline V and J ends were trimmed by 0 bases and 3 bases, with 21 bases remaining between them. The CDR3 spans 18 residues. CDR3 amino acids: CASSLDLERLAGGYEQYF. The CDR3 nucleotides read TGTGCCAGCAGCTTAGATCTAGAAAGGCTAGCCGGGGGCTACGAGCAGTACTTC.

The chain's CDR3 is CASSLNRIDTQYF. DNA of the CDR3: TGTGCCAGCAGCTTGAACAGGATAGATACGCAGTATTTT. The chain links TRBV5-6 to TRBJ2-3; D is possibly TRBD1 (5 bases). Germline lookup yields CDR1 SGHDT and CDR2 YYEEEE. V lost 1 base, J lost 5 bases, and 8 bases lay in between. The CDR3 length is 13 residues.

J is TRBJ2-2 and V is TRBV5-5; 8 bases fit TRBD1. V was clipped by 0 bases and J by 0 bases; unmatched bases: 4. Germline-derived CDR1 and CDR2 are SGHKS and YYEKEE (reference sequence). The CDR3 has 17 amino acids. For the CDR3, the DNA is TGTGCCAGCAGCTTGGCGCCGGGACAGGCGAACACCGGGGAGCTGTTTTTT. Translating gives CASSLAPGQANTGELFF.